This T cell receptor (beta chain) was found in a study of OX40 agonist ivuxolimab in advanced cancers. Overall study: Allowance was made for prior anti-PD-1, anti-PD-L1 or anti-CTLA-4 therapy, and roughly 39% had some. Study-wide points: Blood T cells, both CD4+ and CD8+, expanded clonally by week 6 at 0.1 to 3.0 mg/kg.

This table comes from immunoSEQ multiplex PCR, and its TCRdb copy is limited to in-frame clones, with some not included. The sample records 72,000 or so clones, 87% being singletons. The ends were cut back, 4 bases at V and 1 base at J, with 10 bases in the middle. The CDR3 is made up of 14 amino acids. CDR1 and CDR2 (germline): SQVTM, ANQGSEA. This clone was seen only once. Its antigen remains unknown. The chain combines TRBV29-1 with TRBJ2-2; D is perhaps TRBD1 (5 bases). The sequence was obtained from an adult with an advanced solid tumor such as melanoma, head and neck, liver or kidney cancer. Sequences were derived from CD4+ or CD8+ T cells sorted from blood, sampled in a trial of the OX40 agonist ivuxolimab. CDR3 sequence reads: CSVVTVMNTGELFF. CDR3 in DNA: TGCAGCGTTGTGACAGTGATGAACACCGGGGAGCTGTTTTTT.